A selection of T cell receptor beta chains follows, all from one sample in a study of blood T cells in healthy people across ages. In TCRdb, the 5' RACE reads were re-called with MiXCR into one record per CDR3 protein. The sample has about 680,000 distinct CDR3 sequences, 49% seen once. The sequenced material came from blood. These TCRs come from a woman aged 55-70 years in good health. The CDR3 runs from the conserved cysteine through the conserved F or W. A D gene is named only where the DNA matches it firmly. Only part of the rows carry a size: once, few, many, or a class if the clone is expanded.

V gene	D gene	J gene	clone size	CDR3 DNA	CDR3 protein
TRBV20-1	TRBD2	TRBJ2-1	.	TGCAGTGCTAGCCCAGCGGGAGGCCGGGAGCAGTTCTTC	CSASPAGGREQFF
TRBV6-2/TRBV6-3	TRBD1	TRBJ2-5	.	TGTGCCAGCAAAGACAGGGGCGAGACCCAGTACTTC	CASKDRGETQYF
TRBV18	.	TRBJ2-1	.	TGTGCCAGCTCACCATACCGAGCAGGGTCGCTACAAGATGAGCAGTTCTTC	CASSPYRAGSLQDEQFF
TRBV30	.	TRBJ2-7	many	TGTGCCTGGGACAGGATCAACGAGCAGTACTTC	CAWDRINEQYF
TRBV24-1	.	TRBJ2-5	few	TGTGCCACCAGTGATCCCCGGACACAAGGAGAGACCCAGTACTTC	CATSDPRTQGETQYF
TRBV7-3	.	TRBJ1-1	.	TGTGCCAGCAGCTTATCTGGGGATATTGAAGCTTTCTTT	CASSLSGDIEAFF
TRBV2	.	TRBJ2-3	.	TGTGCCAGCAGTGCGTCCGGGATGAAAACAGATACGCAGTATTTT	CASSASGMKTDTQYF
TRBV12-3/TRBV12-4	.	TRBJ2-1	.	TGTGCCAGCAACTCCTGGGGAAGGGGTGTCAATGAGCAGTTCTTC	CASNSWGRGVNEQFF
TRBV24-1	TRBD2	TRBJ2-1	.	TGTGCCACCAGTGAACCAGGACTAGCGGGACGCCCCTACAATGAGCAGTTCTTC	CATSEPGLAGRPYNEQFF
TRBV29-1	.	TRBJ2-3	.	TGCAGCGTTGAAGGGGCTCAGGACATCACAGATACGCAGTATTTT	CSVEGAQDITDTQYF
TRBV25-1	.	TRBJ2-7	many	TGTGCCAGCAGTGATGGCTACGAGCAGTACTTC	CASSDGYEQYF
TRBV28	.	TRBJ2-7	.	TGTGCCAGCAGTTTGGGAGAATCGGGCGAGCAGTACTTC	CASSLGESGEQYF
TRBV20-1	.	TRBJ2-5	few	TGCAGTGCTAGAGATATAACTGGAGAGACCCAGTACTTC	CSARDITGETQYF
TRBV20-1	.	TRBJ1-2	.	TGCAGTGCTAGAGGGGGATATGGCTACACCTTC	CSARGGYGYTF
TRBV7-9	TRBD1	TRBJ1-2	.	TGTGCCAGCAGCGTAGAGGGGGCGACTGGCTACACCTTC	CASSVEGATGYTF
TRBV7-2	.	TRBJ2-5	.	TGTGCCAGCAGCTTAGGGCCCCTTGAACACAGAGGGCAGTACTTC	CASSLGPLEHRGQYF
TRBV3-1	.	TRBJ2-1	.	TGTGCCAGCAGCGAACGCGGGACTTACCTATTGCAGGAGCAGTTCTTC	CASSERGTYLLQEQFF
TRBV27	.	TRBJ2-7	many	TGTGCCAGCAGACCAGGGGCTGCTTACGAGCAGTACTTC	CASRPGAAYEQYF
TRBV12-3/TRBV12-4	.	TRBJ2-5	.	TGTGCCAGCACCCTAGGGGGGTCGACAAAGACCCAGTACTTC	CASTLGGSTKTQYF
TRBV20-1	TRBD2	TRBJ2-1	.	TGCAGTGCTAGTTCCACCTCGACTAGCGGGAGGGCCCGTGGTTCTAATGAGCAGTTCTTC	CSASSTSTSGRARGSNEQFF
TRBV9	TRBD2	TRBJ2-1	.	TGTGCCAGCAGCGTAAAGCCTAGCGGGACATACAATGAGCAGTTCTTC	CASSVKPSGTYNEQFF
TRBV11-2	TRBD1	TRBJ2-3	.	TGTGCCAGCAGCCTAGACAGGGCGGTCGCAGATACGCAGTATTTT	CASSLDRAVADTQYF
TRBV6-1	TRBD1	TRBJ1-6	.	TGTGCCAGCAGTGAACCGGGACAGGGGCCTTCACCCCTCCACTTT	CASSEPGQGPSPLHF
TRBV11-1	.	TRBJ1-5	.	TGTGCCAGTAGCGCGGGCCCCCCGGGTAGCAATCAGCCCCAGCATTTT	CASSAGPPGSNQPQHF
TRBV6-5	.	TRBJ1-2	.	TGTGCCAGCAGGAGGAGACAGGCGGGTAACTATGGCTACACCTTC	CASRRRQAGNYGYTF
TRBV5-1	.	TRBJ2-7	few	TGCGCCAGCAGCTTGGTGGCGGACTACGAGCAGTACTTC	CASSLVADYEQYF
TRBV15	TRBD2	TRBJ2-1	few	TGTGCCACCAGCAGACCCCTCGGACTAGCGGATAACAATGAGCAGTTCTTC	CATSRPLGLADNNEQFF
TRBV7-9	TRBD1	TRBJ2-2	.	TGTGCCAGCAGCTTACTCGGGACAGGGCCCTACAGTGAGGCCGGGGAGCTGTTTTTT	CASSLLGTGPYSEAGELFF
TRBV2	TRBD1	TRBJ2-7	.	TGTGCCAGCACTATGAGACAGGGGGCTCTTATCCAGTACTTC	CASTMRQGALIQYF
TRBV20-1	.	TRBJ1-2	few	TGCAGTGCTAGCGGGGTCGGGGGTGGCTATGGCTACACCTTC	CSASGVGGGYGYTF
TRBV4-2	TRBD1	TRBJ2-3	.	TGTGCCAGCAGCCAAGATGAGGACAGGGGGCTAGATACGCAGTATTTT	CASSQDEDRGLDTQYF
TRBV4-1	.	TRBJ2-7	few	TGCGCCAGCAGCCAAGGGGCTAGGGGAAGGATCGAGCAGTACTTC	CASSQGARGRIEQYF
TRBV28	.	TRBJ2-7	.	TGTGCCAGCAGTTTATTTCAACAGGGTTACGAGCAGTACTTC	CASSLFQQGYEQYF
TRBV7-2	TRBD1	TRBJ2-1	few	TGTGCCAGCAGCCCACAGGGGCCGCCTGCCCGAAGCTCCTACAATGAGCAGTTCTTC	CASSPQGPPARSSYNEQFF
TRBV9	.	TRBJ2-1	once	TGTGCCAGCAGCGCAGGACTCCTCTACAATGAGCAGTTCTTC	CASSAGLLYNEQFF